The rows below give T cell receptor beta chains drawn from one sample of a study of shared clonotypes between healthy human individuals. Measured with immunoSEQ multiplex PCR; TCRdb has only the in-frame clones, and not every one. The table includes some 2 million clones, roughly 95% detected once. The sample consisted of naive CD4+ T cells sorted from blood. These receptors were collected from a man aged 18-30 years in good health. CDR3s include the opening cysteine and the closing phenylalanine or tryptophan. Fields, in order: V gene, J gene, D gene, clone size, CDR3 protein, CDR3 DNA. A D gene is named only where the DNA matches it firmly. Clone sizes are given selectively: once, few, many, or a class where the clone is expanded.

v_gene: TRBV7-3
j_gene: TRBJ2-1
d_gene: TRBD1
abundance: .
CDR3aa: CASGTRTGNEQFF
CDR3nt: TGTGCCAGCGGGACACGGACAGGCAATGAGCAGTTCTTC

v_gene: TRBV5-1
j_gene: TRBJ2-1
d_gene: .
abundance: .
CDR3aa: CASTSGYRDEQFF
CDR3nt: TGCGCCAGCACCTCGGGCTACCGGGATGAGCAGTTCTTC

v_gene: TRBV7-8
j_gene: TRBJ1-4
d_gene: TRBD1
abundance: .
CDR3aa: CASSFDRVREKLFF
CDR3nt: TGTGCCAGCAGCTTCGACAGGGTCCGTGAAAAACTGTTTTTT

v_gene: TRBV9
j_gene: TRBJ1-1
d_gene: .
abundance: once
CDR3aa: CASSASGNMNTEAFF
CDR3nt: TGTGCCAGCAGCGCCTCAGGGAACATGAACACTGAAGCTTTCTTT

v_gene: TRBV6-1
j_gene: TRBJ1-5
d_gene: .
abundance: .
CDR3aa: CASSEAPRNQPQHF
CDR3nt: TGTGCCAGCAGTGAAGCGCCCCGTAATCAGCCCCAGCATTTT

v_gene: TRBV7-9
j_gene: TRBJ2-5
d_gene: .
abundance: .
CDR3aa: CASSLVGLVGQETQYF
CDR3nt: TGTGCCAGCAGCTTAGTCGGGCTAGTGGGCCAAGAGACCCAGTACTTC

v_gene: TRBV30
j_gene: TRBJ1-4
d_gene: .
abundance: .
CDR3aa: CAWSFGEKLFF
CDR3nt: TGTGCCTGGAGCTTTGGTGAAAAACTGTTTTTT

v_gene: TRBV28
j_gene: TRBJ1-1
d_gene: .
abundance: .
CDR3aa: CASSLWTRKNTEAFF
CDR3nt: TGTGCCAGCAGTTTATGGACACGGAAAAACACTGAAGCTTTCTTT

v_gene: TRBV5-6
j_gene: TRBJ2-5
d_gene: .
abundance: .
CDR3aa: CASSLAEGLFQETQYF
CDR3nt: TGTGCCAGCAGCTTGGCAGAGGGACTGTTCCAAGAGACCCAGTACTTC

v_gene: TRBV7-2
j_gene: TRBJ2-5
d_gene: .
abundance: .
CDR3aa: CASSFPGQETQYF
CDR3nt: TGTGCCAGCAGCTTCCCGGGACAAGAGACCCAGTACTTC

v_gene: TRBV6-1
j_gene: TRBJ2-7
d_gene: .
abundance: .
CDR3aa: CASSSWDQGYEQYF
CDR3nt: TGTGCCAGCAGCTCTTGGGACCAGGGGTACGAGCAGTACTTC

v_gene: TRBV5-1
j_gene: TRBJ2-7
d_gene: TRBD1
abundance: .
CDR3aa: CASSLAVGQGYEQYF
CDR3nt: TGCGCCAGCAGCTTGGCCGTGGGACAGGGGTACGAGCAGTACTTC

v_gene: TRBV10-3
j_gene: TRBJ2-5
d_gene: .
abundance: .
CDR3aa: CAINKDFQETQYF
CDR3nt: TGTGCCATCAATAAGGACTTCCAAGAGACCCAGTACTTC

v_gene: TRBV5-5
j_gene: TRBJ2-7
d_gene: .
abundance: .
CDR3aa: CASSFQWGDEQYF
CDR3nt: TGTGCCAGCAGCTTCCAATGGGGGGACGAGCAGTACTTC

v_gene: TRBV5-1
j_gene: TRBJ2-3
d_gene: TRBD2
abundance: .
CDR3aa: CASSRMASGTDTQYF
CDR3nt: TGCGCCAGCAGCCGGATGGCTAGCGGGACAGATACGCAGTATTTT

v_gene: TRBV11-2
j_gene: TRBJ2-5
d_gene: .
abundance: once
CDR3aa: CASSFGLGQRKETQYF
CDR3nt: TGTGCCAGCAGCTTTGGGCTAGGGCAAAGAAAAGAGACCCAGTACTTC

v_gene: TRBV18
j_gene: TRBJ2-7
d_gene: .
abundance: .
CDR3aa: CASSPAGRTYEQYF
CDR3nt: TGTGCCAGCTCACCGGCGGGACGTACCTACGAGCAGTACTTC

v_gene: TRBV28
j_gene: TRBJ2-2
d_gene: .
abundance: .
CDR3aa: CASWFANTGELFF
CDR3nt: TGTGCCAGCTGGTTTGCGAACACCGGGGAGCTGTTTTTT

v_gene: TRBV30
j_gene: TRBJ2-2
d_gene: TRBD1
abundance: .
CDR3aa: CAWTAGGPGELFF
CDR3nt: TGTGCCTGGACCGCAGGGGGCCCCGGGGAGCTGTTTTTT

v_gene: TRBV5-1
j_gene: TRBJ2-5
d_gene: TRBD2
abundance: once
CDR3aa: CASSTSGASGTETQYF
CDR3nt: TGCGCCAGCAGCACGTCGGGGGCTAGCGGGACAGAGACCCAGTACTTC

v_gene: TRBV18
j_gene: TRBJ1-2
d_gene: .
abundance: .
CDR3aa: CASSPSSGQSFYGYTF
CDR3nt: TGTGCCAGCTCACCCTCCTCTGGACAGTCTTTCTATGGCTACACCTTC

v_gene: TRBV18
j_gene: TRBJ2-3
d_gene: .
abundance: .
CDR3aa: CASSPQYGSDTQYF
CDR3nt: TGTGCCAGCTCACCACAGTACGGGTCAGATACGCAGTATTTT

v_gene: TRBV5-6
j_gene: TRBJ2-7
d_gene: .
abundance: .
CDR3aa: CASSLVGQTAYEQYF
CDR3nt: TGTGCCAGCAGCTTGGTTGGACAGACGGCCTACGAGCAGTACTTC

v_gene: TRBV5-1
j_gene: TRBJ2-7
d_gene: .
abundance: .
CDR3aa: CASSLGQGSDEQYF
CDR3nt: TGCGCCAGCAGCTTGGGGCAGGGTAGCGACGAGCAGTACTTC

v_gene: TRBV27
j_gene: TRBJ1-1
d_gene: .
abundance: .
CDR3aa: CASSQRSGNTEAFF
CDR3nt: TGTGCCAGCAGTCAGCGGTCCGGGAACACTGAAGCTTTCTTT

v_gene: TRBV2
j_gene: TRBJ2-7
d_gene: TRBD2
abundance: .
CDR3aa: CASSEGRAEYF
CDR3nt: TGTGCCAGCAGCGAAGGGAGGGCTGAGTACTTC

v_gene: TRBV2
j_gene: TRBJ2-3
d_gene: .
abundance: .
CDR3aa: CASHRISTDTQYF
CDR3nt: TGTGCCAGCCACAGGATAAGCACAGATACGCAGTATTTT

v_gene: TRBV5-6
j_gene: TRBJ1-1
d_gene: .
abundance: .
CDR3aa: CASSLAGAEYEAFF
CDR3nt: TGTGCCAGCAGCTTGGCCGGGGCGGAGTACGAAGCTTTCTTT

v_gene: TRBV6-1
j_gene: TRBJ2-7
d_gene: TRBD2
abundance: .
CDR3aa: CASMREGGYEQYF
CDR3nt: TGTGCCAGCATGCGGGAGGGAGGCTACGAGCAGTACTTC

v_gene: TRBV6-5
j_gene: TRBJ2-7
d_gene: .
abundance: .
CDR3aa: CASSRGIAYEQYF
CDR3nt: TGTGCCAGCAGCAGGGGTATCGCCTACGAGCAGTACTTC

v_gene: TRBV6-5
j_gene: TRBJ1-2
d_gene: .
abundance: .
CDR3aa: CASSSRQDYGYTF
CDR3nt: TGTGCCAGCAGTTCTAGACAGGACTATGGCTACACCTTC

v_gene: TRBV5-1
j_gene: TRBJ2-7
d_gene: TRBD2
abundance: .
CDR3aa: CASSTTSGGFYEQYF
CDR3nt: TGCGCCAGCAGCACAACTAGCGGGGGGTTCTACGAGCAGTACTTC

v_gene: TRBV4-3
j_gene: TRBJ2-2
d_gene: .
abundance: .
CDR3aa: CASSQVDGKGGELFF
CDR3nt: TGCGCCAGCAGCCAAGTAGACGGGAAAGGCGGGGAGCTGTTTTTT

v_gene: TRBV15
j_gene: TRBJ1-2
d_gene: .
abundance: .
CDR3aa: CATSRTPPRAANYGYTF
CDR3nt: TGTGCCACCAGCAGAACACCGCCACGGGCCGCTAACTATGGCTACACCTTC

v_gene: TRBV28
j_gene: TRBJ2-7
d_gene: TRBD1
abundance: .
CDR3aa: CASGINAGTGVYEQYF
CDR3nt: TGTGCCAGCGGAATTAACGCCGGGACAGGGGTATACGAGCAGTACTTC

v_gene: TRBV6-5
j_gene: TRBJ1-2
d_gene: .
abundance: .
CDR3aa: CASSYRDRNYGYTF
CDR3nt: TGTGCCAGCAGTTACAGGGACCGTAACTATGGCTACACCTTC

v_gene: TRBV10-2
j_gene: TRBJ2-7
d_gene: .
abundance: .
CDR3aa: CASKKQEASYEQYF
CDR3nt: TGCGCCAGCAAAAAACAGGAGGCTTCCTACGAGCAGTACTTC

v_gene: TRBV29-1
j_gene: TRBJ1-1
d_gene: .
abundance: .
CDR3aa: CSAGGMNTEAFF
CDR3nt: TGCAGCGCGGGAGGGATGAACACTGAAGCTTTCTTT

v_gene: TRBV5-6
j_gene: TRBJ2-7
d_gene: TRBD1
abundance: .
CDR3aa: CASSFRTGVGQGAYEQYF
CDR3nt: TGTGCCAGCAGCTTCAGGACGGGAGTGGGACAGGGAGCCTACGAGCAGTACTTC

v_gene: TRBV2
j_gene: TRBJ1-2
d_gene: .
abundance: .
CDR3aa: CASSAQVFNYGYTF
CDR3nt: TGTGCCAGCAGTGCACAGGTCTTTAACTATGGCTACACCTTC

v_gene: TRBV30
j_gene: TRBJ1-5
d_gene: .
abundance: .
CDR3aa: CAWSLTGNQPQHF
CDR3nt: TGTGCCTGGAGTTTGACGGGAAATCAGCCCCAGCATTTT

v_gene: TRBV25-1
j_gene: TRBJ2-3
d_gene: .
abundance: .
CDR3aa: CASSVSSTDTQYF
CDR3nt: TGTGCCAGCAGTGTAAGCAGCACAGATACGCAGTATTTT

v_gene: TRBV5-1
j_gene: TRBJ1-6
d_gene: .
abundance: .
CDR3aa: CASSLDSLSSYNSPLHF
CDR3nt: TGCGCCAGCAGCTTGGACAGCTTGAGCTCCTATAATTCACCCCTCCACTTT

v_gene: TRBV10-1
j_gene: TRBJ2-7
d_gene: .
abundance: .
CDR3aa: CASSEYQGTREQYF
CDR3nt: TGCGCCAGCAGTGAGTACCAGGGAACTCGCGAGCAGTACTTC

v_gene: TRBV10-1
j_gene: TRBJ1-5
d_gene: TRBD1
abundance: .
CDR3aa: CASRDYRGKGQPQHF
CDR3nt: TGCGCCAGCAGGGACTACAGGGGGAAGGGGCAGCCCCAGCATTTT

v_gene: TRBV30
j_gene: TRBJ2-4
d_gene: .
abundance: .
CDR3aa: CAWSKRLAKNIQYF
CDR3nt: TGTGCCTGGAGCAAGAGGTTAGCCAAAAACATTCAGTACTTC

v_gene: TRBV4-1
j_gene: TRBJ2-4
d_gene: TRBD1
abundance: .
CDR3aa: CASSQPGQGLAKNIQYF
CDR3nt: TGCGCCAGCAGCCAACCGGGACAGGGCTTAGCCAAAAACATTCAGTACTTC